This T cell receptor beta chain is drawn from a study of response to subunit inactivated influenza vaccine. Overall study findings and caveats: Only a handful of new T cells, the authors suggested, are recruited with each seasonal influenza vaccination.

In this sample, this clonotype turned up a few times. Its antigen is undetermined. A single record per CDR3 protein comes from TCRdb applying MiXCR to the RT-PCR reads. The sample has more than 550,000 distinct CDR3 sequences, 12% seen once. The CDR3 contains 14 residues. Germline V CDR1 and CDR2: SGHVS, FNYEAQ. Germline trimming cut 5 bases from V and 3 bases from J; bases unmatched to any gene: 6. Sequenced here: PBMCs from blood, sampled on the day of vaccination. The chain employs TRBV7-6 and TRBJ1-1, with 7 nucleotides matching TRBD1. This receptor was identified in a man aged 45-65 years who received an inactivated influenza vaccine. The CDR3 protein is CASSRRDSDTEAFF. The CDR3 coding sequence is TGTGCCAGCAGCAGACGGGACAGCGACACTGAAGCTTTCTTT.